A single sample is the source of the 5 T cell receptor beta chains below, sequenced in a study of cytomegalovirus exposure and HLA in healthy donors. PCR primers comprised 60 Vbeta and 13 Jbeta primers. TCRdb keeps only in-frame clones here, not all; method: immunoSEQ multiplex PCR. The table lists roughly 160,000 clones, about 76% of them singletons. What was sequenced was PBMCs. The source is a woman aged 18-35 years in good health and CMV-seropositive.

About this clone itself: Other DNA sequences from this sample encode an identical CDR3 as well. The gene calls are TRBV18 and TRBJ1-2; D gene ambiguous. The CDR3 is made up of 13 amino acids. From germline, CDR1 is KGHSH and CDR2 LQKENI. Trimming cost V 3 bases and J 4 bases, with 9 bases left between them. The CDR3 protein is CASSPGQAYGYTF. CDR3 DNA: TGTGCCAGCTCACCTGGCCAGGCCTATGGCTACACCTTC. The full variable domain, rest sourced from reference TRBV18 and TRBJ1-2, is NAGVMQNPRHLVRRRGQEARLRCSPMKGHSHVYWYRQLPEEGLKFMVYLQKENIIDESGMPKERFSAEFPKEGPSILRIQQVVRGDSAAYFCASSPGQAYGYTFGSGTRLTVV.

The chain is built from TRBV14 and TRBJ2-7, with TRBD1 matching 7 bases. V shed 2 bases, J shed 3 bases, and the junction held 10 bases outside the gene matches. The CDR3 sequence is 16 residues long. Per germline, CDR1 SGHDN and CDR2 FVKESK. The chain's CDR3 is CASSQLGAQGRYEQYF. Here the CDR3 DNA reads TGTGCCAGCAGCCAATTGGGGGCACAGGGGCGCTACGAGCAGTACTTC.

The chain links TRBV6-4 to TRBJ1-5; TRBD1 matches 10 bases. Germline-derived CDR1 and CDR2 are MRHNA and SNTAGT. This CDR3 comprises 13 residues. With 8 bases clipped from V and 6 bases from J, the junction kept 4 bases outside the gene matches. CDR3 sequence: CASGTGEGQPQHF. DNA for the CDR3: TGTGCCAGCGGGACAGGGGAGGGTCAGCCCCAGCATTTT.

The chain combines TRBV9 with TRBJ1-1; no reliable D call. Trimming removed 3 bases from V and 1 base from J, with 13 bases in between. Germline V gene sequence: CDR1 SGDLS, CDR2 YYNGEE. CDR3 length equals 15 residues. CDR3 residues: CASSGEDRRNTEAFF. CDR3 nucleotide sequence: TGTGCCAGCAGCGGGGAGGATCGGAGGAACACTGAAGCTTTCTTT.

The J gene is TRBJ1-2, the V gene TRBV18; D is uncertain. Between the trimmed V and J ends, which lost 3 bases and 5 bases, there was a span of 19 bases. The CDR3 is 16 residues long. Germline loops: CDR1 KGHSH, CDR2 LQKENI. The DNA of the CDR3 is TGTGCCAGCTCACCGCTGACGGAGCTACCCCTTTATGGCTACACCTTC. It is translated as CASSPLTELPLYGYTF.